This entry is about one TCR beta chain. These data come from a study of cytomegalovirus exposure and HLA in healthy donors. PCR amplification relied on 60 Vbeta primers (plus 13 Jbeta primers). Sequencing was performed with immunoSEQ multiplex PCR; in TCRdb, only in-frame clones are kept and a portion is missing. This table holds approximately 90,000 clones, approximately 63% found once. Trimming removed 5 bases from V and 2 bases from J, with 9 bases in between. The germline gives CDR1 MNHEY, CDR2 SMNVEV (reference sequence). This CDR3 region has 14 residues. This TCR was recovered from a woman between 25 and 40 years old in good health and CMV-seronegative. Sequenced: PBMCs. The chain uses TRBV27 and TRBJ1-4; D call uncertain. CDR3 loop: CASSPGGTNEKLFF. The CDR3 DNA follows: TGTGCCAGCAGTCCAGGTGGGACTAATGAAAAACTGTTTTTT.